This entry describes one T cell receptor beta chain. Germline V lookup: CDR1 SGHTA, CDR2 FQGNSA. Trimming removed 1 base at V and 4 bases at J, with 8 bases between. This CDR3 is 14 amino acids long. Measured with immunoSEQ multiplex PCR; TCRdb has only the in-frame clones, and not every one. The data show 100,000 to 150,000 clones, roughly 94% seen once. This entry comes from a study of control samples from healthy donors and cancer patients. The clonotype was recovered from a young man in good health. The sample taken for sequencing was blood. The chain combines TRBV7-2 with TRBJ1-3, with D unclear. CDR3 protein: CASSLEPGGNTIYF. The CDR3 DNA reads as TGTGCCAGCAGCTTAGAACCAGGAGGAAACACCATATATTTT. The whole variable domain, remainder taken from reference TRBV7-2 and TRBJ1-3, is GAGVSQSPSNKVTEKGKDVELRCDPISGHTALYWYRQSLGQGLEFLIYFQGNSAPDKSGLPSDRFSAERTGGSVSTLTIQRTQQEDSAVYLCASSLEPGGNTIYFGEGSWLTVV.